This T cell receptor beta chain is drawn from a study of blood T cells in healthy people across ages. This CDR3 comprises 14 residues. Germline lookup yields CDR1 SGHTA and CDR2 FQGNSA. The V end lost 0 bases, the J end lost 11 bases, and 13 bases lay between the germline ends. Primers used in a second PCR of about 7 to 12 cycles were a sample-barcoded 5' primer and a J-beta primer mix. TCRdb independently ran MiXCR on the 5' RACE reads; one entry per CDR3 protein. The table has roughly 730,000 distinct CDR3 sequences, 45% to 70% seen once. Healthy Caucasian individuals from Russia aged about 6 to 95 were enrolled as donors.

This rearrangement joins TRBV7-2 to TRBJ1-4; maybe TRBD1 (5 bases). Material: blood. This clonotype originated in a middle-aged man in good health. As DNA, the CDR3 is TGTGCCAGCAGCTTAGCCTGGCAGGGCGATAAACTGTTTTTT. It yields the protein CASSLAWQGDKLFF.